Listed below are T cell receptor beta chains from one sample, sequenced in a study of cytomegalovirus exposure and HLA in healthy donors. The protocol was immunoSEQ multiplex PCR, while the TCRdb copy is restricted to in-frame clones and leaves out a portion. Of under 130,000 clones listed, approximately 72% were seen once; the top ten hold 1.3%. The source material was PBMCs. The origin of the receptors is a man aged 25-45 years in good health and CMV-seronegative. Each CDR3 is given with its conserved first and last residue. The order of the fields is clone size, V gene, D gene, J gene, CDR3 protein, CDR3 DNA. A D gene is named only where the DNA matches it firmly. Clone size, where shown, is once, few, many, or a class for clones that have expanded.

clone_size: NA; v_call: TRBV9; d_call: NA; j_call: TRBJ2-1; cdr3_aa: CASSVGVGSSYNEQFF; cdr3_nt: TGTGCCAGCAGCGTAGGTGTTGGGAGCTCCTACAATGAGCAGTTCTTC
clone_size: NA; v_call: TRBV28; d_call: TRBD1; j_call: TRBJ1-4; cdr3_aa: CASRNRGRVEKLFF; cdr3_nt: TGTGCCAGCAGAAACAGGGGGCGGGTTGAAAAACTGTTTTTT
clone_size: NA; v_call: TRBV27; d_call: TRBD1; j_call: TRBJ2-1; cdr3_aa: CASSLDLTRQGAINEQFF; cdr3_nt: TGTGCCAGCAGTTTAGACCTCACGCGACAGGGGGCGATCAATGAGCAGTTCTTC
clone_size: NA; v_call: TRBV18; d_call: NA; j_call: TRBJ1-1; cdr3_aa: CASSLQGNTEAFF; cdr3_nt: TGTGCCAGCTCACTTCAGGGGAACACTGAAGCTTTCTTT
clone_size: NA; v_call: TRBV21-1; d_call: NA; j_call: TRBJ1-1; cdr3_aa: CASSSRENTEAFF; cdr3_nt: TGTGCCAGCAGTAGCAGGGAGAACACTGAAGCTTTCTTT
clone_size: NA; v_call: TRBV5-6; d_call: TRBD1; j_call: TRBJ1-5; cdr3_aa: CASSGTGGLNQPQHF; cdr3_nt: TGTGCCAGCAGCGGGACAGGGGGCCTAAATCAGCCCCAGCATTTT
clone_size: NA; v_call: TRBV27; d_call: TRBD2; j_call: TRBJ2-7; cdr3_aa: CASSLSGLADYEQYF; cdr3_nt: TGTGCCAGCAGTTTATCTGGACTAGCGGACTACGAGCAGTACTTC
clone_size: NA; v_call: TRBV19; d_call: TRBD1; j_call: TRBJ1-5; cdr3_aa: CASSTTGLGQPQHF; cdr3_nt: TGTGCCAGTAGTACGACAGGGCTAGGGCAGCCCCAGCATTTT
clone_size: NA; v_call: TRBV6-1; d_call: TRBD1; j_call: TRBJ1-2; cdr3_aa: CASRQGQGAYGYTF; cdr3_nt: TGTGCCAGCAGACAGGGACAGGGAGCCTATGGCTACACCTTC
clone_size: NA; v_call: TRBV10-1; d_call: NA; j_call: TRBJ2-4; cdr3_aa: CASSESGQGGDIQYF; cdr3_nt: TGCGCCAGCAGTGAGTCTGGGCAGGGCGGCGACATTCAGTACTTC
clone_size: few; v_call: TRBV7-2; d_call: TRBD2; j_call: TRBJ2-3; cdr3_aa: CASSYQTSGGADTQYF; cdr3_nt: TGTGCCAGCAGTTACCAGACTAGCGGGGGCGCAGATACGCAGTATTTT
clone_size: NA; v_call: TRBV11-2; d_call: TRBD2; j_call: TRBJ2-3; cdr3_aa: CASSRGDNTQYF; cdr3_nt: TGTGCCAGCAGCCGGGGGGATAATACGCAGTATTTT
clone_size: few; v_call: TRBV7-9; d_call: TRBD1; j_call: TRBJ1-5; cdr3_aa: CASSQGTGGSNQPQHF; cdr3_nt: TGTGCCAGCAGCCAAGGGACAGGGGGCAGCAATCAGCCCCAGCATTTT
clone_size: NA; v_call: TRBV7-6; d_call: NA; j_call: TRBJ2-5; cdr3_aa: CASRREETQYF; cdr3_nt: TGTGCCAGCAGGCGAGAAGAGACCCAGTACTTC
clone_size: NA; v_call: TRBV25-1; d_call: NA; j_call: TRBJ1-2; cdr3_aa: CASSDQVNYGYTF; cdr3_nt: TGTGCCAGCAGTGATCAGGTCAACTATGGCTACACCTTC
clone_size: NA; v_call: TRBV11-2; d_call: TRBD1; j_call: TRBJ1-2; cdr3_aa: CASSSGETGIGGDYGYTF; cdr3_nt: TGTGCCAGCAGCTCCGGGGAGACAGGGATCGGCGGTGACTATGGCTACACCTTC
clone_size: NA; v_call: TRBV4-1; d_call: NA; j_call: TRBJ1-1; cdr3_aa: CASSQEGPGRTEAFF; cdr3_nt: TGCGCCAGCAGCCAAGAAGGCCCAGGGAGGACTGAAGCTTTCTTT
clone_size: NA; v_call: TRBV7-9; d_call: TRBD1; j_call: TRBJ2-7; cdr3_aa: CASSLFRPTGEYEQYF; cdr3_nt: TGTGCCAGCAGCTTATTCCGCCCGACAGGGGAATACGAGCAGTACTTC
clone_size: NA; v_call: TRBV19; d_call: TRBD1; j_call: TRBJ1-2; cdr3_aa: CASSLLQGTYGYTF; cdr3_nt: TGTGCCAGTAGTCTACTACAGGGGACCTATGGCTACACCTTC
clone_size: NA; v_call: TRBV25-1; d_call: TRBD1; j_call: TRBJ1-2; cdr3_aa: CASSENTGQGNYGYTF; cdr3_nt: TGTGCCAGCAGTGAAAACACGGGACAGGGCAACTATGGCTACACCTTC
clone_size: NA; v_call: TRBV18; d_call: TRBD2; j_call: TRBJ2-2; cdr3_aa: CASSPSGLNTGELFF; cdr3_nt: TGTGCCAGCTCACCTAGCGGGTTGAACACCGGGGAGCTGTTTTTT
clone_size: NA; v_call: TRBV6-5; d_call: TRBD1; j_call: TRBJ1-4; cdr3_aa: CATSGTDDEKLFF; cdr3_nt: TGTGCCACATCCGGGACAGACGATGAAAAACTGTTTTTT
clone_size: NA; v_call: TRBV15; d_call: NA; j_call: TRBJ1-5; cdr3_aa: CATSRGGREPQHF; cdr3_nt: TGTGCCACCAGCAGAGGCGGGAGGGAGCCCCAGCATTTT
clone_size: NA; v_call: TRBV5-1; d_call: TRBD2; j_call: TRBJ2-7; cdr3_aa: CASSFLAGSYEQYF; cdr3_nt: TGCGCCAGCAGCTTTTTAGCGGGCTCCTACGAGCAGTACTTC
clone_size: NA; v_call: TRBV6-1; d_call: NA; j_call: TRBJ2-1; cdr3_aa: CASSHRANSYNEQFF; cdr3_nt: TGTGCCAGCAGTCACAGGGCAAACTCCTACAATGAGCAGTTCTTC
clone_size: NA; v_call: TRBV27; d_call: TRBD2; j_call: TRBJ2-7; cdr3_aa: CASSFSSGDYEQYF; cdr3_nt: TGTGCCAGCAGTTTCTCTAGCGGAGACTACGAGCAGTACTTC
clone_size: NA; v_call: TRBV19; d_call: TRBD2; j_call: TRBJ2-7; cdr3_aa: CASSDEREGTYEQYF; cdr3_nt: TGTGCCAGTAGTGACGAGCGGGAGGGCACCTACGAGCAGTACTTC
clone_size: NA; v_call: TRBV7-9; d_call: TRBD1; j_call: TRBJ1-2; cdr3_aa: CASSLASGGNHYGYTF; cdr3_nt: TGTGCCAGCAGCTTAGCATCAGGGGGTAATCACTATGGCTACACCTTC
clone_size: NA; v_call: TRBV29-1; d_call: TRBD2; j_call: TRBJ2-7; cdr3_aa: CSVEGLGTSYHEQYF; cdr3_nt: TGCAGCGTTGAAGGCCTTGGGACTAGCTACCACGAGCAGTACTTC
clone_size: NA; v_call: TRBV4-1; d_call: NA; j_call: TRBJ1-5; cdr3_aa: CASSQVSNSNQPQHF; cdr3_nt: TGCGCCAGCAGCCAAGTTAGCAATAGCAATCAGCCCCAGCATTTT
clone_size: few; v_call: TRBV29-1; d_call: TRBD1; j_call: TRBJ1-2; cdr3_aa: CSVEGQNYGYTF; cdr3_nt: TGCAGCGTTGAGGGACAGAACTATGGCTACACCTTC
clone_size: NA; v_call: TRBV4-1; d_call: TRBD2; j_call: TRBJ2-7; cdr3_aa: CASSRGTSASSYEQYF; cdr3_nt: TGCGCCAGCAGCCGCGGGACTAGCGCCAGCTCCTACGAGCAGTACTTC
clone_size: few; v_call: TRBV5-1; d_call: NA; j_call: TRBJ1-1; cdr3_aa: CASRLEAALNTEAFF; cdr3_nt: TGCGCCAGCAGACTGGAGGCAGCCCTGAACACTGAAGCTTTCTTT
clone_size: NA; v_call: TRBV9; d_call: NA; j_call: TRBJ1-1; cdr3_aa: CASSVGSREYAEAFF; cdr3_nt: TGTGCCAGCAGCGTAGGTTCCAGGGAATATGCTGAAGCTTTCTTT
clone_size: once; v_call: TRBV9; d_call: NA; j_call: TRBJ2-3; cdr3_aa: CASSPVVGGSTDTQYF; cdr3_nt: TGTGCCAGCAGCCCCGTTGTGGGCGGGAGCACAGATACGCAGTATTTT
clone_size: NA; v_call: TRBV11-3; d_call: TRBD2; j_call: TRBJ2-1; cdr3_aa: CASSARLAGNEQFF; cdr3_nt: TGTGCCAGCAGCGCGCGGCTAGCGGGAAATGAGCAGTTCTTC
clone_size: once; v_call: TRBV7-8; d_call: TRBD2; j_call: TRBJ2-7; cdr3_aa: CASSDSLADSYEQYF; cdr3_nt: TGTGCCAGCAGCGATTCCCTAGCGGACTCCTACGAGCAGTACTTC
clone_size: NA; v_call: TRBV6-4; d_call: TRBD1; j_call: TRBJ2-3; cdr3_aa: CASSDSLRPAGTGGFAQYF; cdr3_nt: TGTGCCAGCAGTGACTCCTTGAGGCCTGCCGGAACAGGGGGCTTCGCGCAGTATTTT
clone_size: few; v_call: TRBV7-6; d_call: NA; j_call: TRBJ2-7; cdr3_aa: CASSLESGKSYEQYF; cdr3_nt: TGTGCCAGCAGCTTAGAATCAGGGAAGAGCTACGAGCAGTACTTC
clone_size: NA; v_call: TRBV27; d_call: NA; j_call: TRBJ2-2; cdr3_aa: CASSAYSPGELFF; cdr3_nt: TGTGCCAGCAGTGCGTACAGTCCTGGGGAGCTGTTTTTT
clone_size: NA; v_call: TRBV2; d_call: NA; j_call: TRBJ1-4; cdr3_aa: CASSEYGARNEKLFF; cdr3_nt: TGTGCCAGCAGTGAATATGGGGCCAGGAATGAAAAACTGTTTTTT
clone_size: NA; v_call: TRBV28; d_call: NA; j_call: TRBJ1-2; cdr3_aa: CAIRSNGGGYTF; cdr3_nt: TGTGCCATCAGATCCAACGGCGGTGGCTACACCTTC
clone_size: NA; v_call: TRBV10-2; d_call: TRBD1; j_call: TRBJ2-6; cdr3_aa: CASSEGDRASGANVLTF; cdr3_nt: TGCGCCAGCAGTGAGGGGGACAGGGCGTCTGGGGCCAACGTCCTGACTTTC
clone_size: NA; v_call: TRBV6-1; d_call: TRBD1; j_call: TRBJ1-2; cdr3_aa: CASSESRGLGYTF; cdr3_nt: TGTGCCAGCAGTGAATCAAGGGGGCTTGGCTACACCTTC
clone_size: NA; v_call: TRBV5-8; d_call: NA; j_call: TRBJ2-7; cdr3_aa: CASSLRGRRSYEQYF; cdr3_nt: TGTGCCAGCAGCCTCAGGGGTCGTAGGTCCTACGAGCAGTACTTC
clone_size: NA; v_call: TRBV2; d_call: NA; j_call: TRBJ2-2; cdr3_aa: CASSEVQSGELFF; cdr3_nt: TGTGCCAGCAGTGAAGTGCAGTCCGGGGAGCTGTTTTTT
clone_size: NA; v_call: TRBV5-1; d_call: TRBD1; j_call: TRBJ2-5; cdr3_aa: CASSLRGQGVWEETQYF; cdr3_nt: TGCGCCAGCAGCTTGAGAGGACAGGGAGTGTGGGAAGAGACCCAGTACTTC
clone_size: NA; v_call: TRBV7-9; d_call: NA; j_call: TRBJ2-5; cdr3_aa: CASSLASGTKQETQYF; cdr3_nt: TGTGCCAGCAGCTTAGCTTCCGGGACAAAACAAGAGACCCAGTACTTC
clone_size: NA; v_call: TRBV6-5; d_call: TRBD1; j_call: TRBJ1-1; cdr3_aa: CASRRDRGNTEAFF; cdr3_nt: TGTGCCAGCAGGCGGGACAGGGGGAACACTGAAGCTTTCTTT
clone_size: once; v_call: TRBV19; d_call: NA; j_call: TRBJ2-3; cdr3_aa: CARPPGYTDTQYF; cdr3_nt: TGTGCCAGGCCGCCGGGTTACACAGATACGCAGTATTTT
clone_size: NA; v_call: TRBV28; d_call: TRBD1; j_call: TRBJ2-1; cdr3_aa: CASRGQGPHQSSYNEQFF; cdr3_nt: TGTGCCAGCAGGGGACAGGGTCCACACCAGAGCTCCTACAATGAGCAGTTCTTC
clone_size: NA; v_call: TRBV5-6; d_call: TRBD1; j_call: TRBJ2-7; cdr3_aa: CASRSGTVILYEQYF; cdr3_nt: TGTGCCAGCAGATCAGGGACAGTTATTCTCTACGAGCAGTACTTC
clone_size: NA; v_call: TRBV7-2; d_call: NA; j_call: TRBJ1-2; cdr3_aa: CASSSGAALGYTF; cdr3_nt: TGTGCCAGCAGCTCAGGGGCAGCGCTTGGCTACACCTTC
clone_size: NA; v_call: TRBV9; d_call: NA; j_call: TRBJ2-5; cdr3_aa: CASSVVDRGSETQYF; cdr3_nt: TGTGCCAGCAGCGTAGTGGATAGAGGGTCGGAGACCCAGTACTTC
clone_size: NA; v_call: TRBV28; d_call: NA; j_call: TRBJ1-4; cdr3_aa: CASSLGIGGNQEKLFF; cdr3_nt: TGTGCCAGCAGTTTAGGAATTGGAGGGAACCAGGAGAAACTGTTTTTT